What follows are 26 T cell receptor beta chains derived from one specimen sequenced in a study of T-cell memory formation after mild COVID-19. Each CDR3 protein is one row after TCRdb ran MiXCR on the 5' RACE reads. The sample lists under 200,000 distinct CDR3 sequences, roughly 10% occurring once. Sequencing was done on a sample of PBMCs or a T cell subset sorted from them (not recorded which). These receptors all come from a young man who had mild COVID-19 (a few samples of this study predate the infection). Cell type and time point are not known.

This clonotype was detected a few times. The V call is TRBV7-3, the J call TRBJ2-5, with D uncertain. Germline assignment: CDR1 SGHTA and CDR2 FQGTGA. This CDR3 has 16 amino acids. Deletions cut 2 bases from V and 2 bases from J, with 15 bases between. CDR3 DNA: TGTGCCAGCAGCTTATCGGGCGGCTACTCTCAAGAGACCCAGTACTTC. Its translation: CASSLSGGYSQETQYF. The whole variable domain, filled in from reference TRBV7-3 and TRBJ2-5, reads GAGVSQTPSNKVTEKGKYVELRCDPISGHTALYWYRQSLGQGPEFLIYFQGTGAADDSGLPNDRFFAVRPEGSVSTLKIQRTERGDSAVYLCASSLSGGYSQETQYFGPGTRLLVL.

This clonotype was seen only a few times. The genes are TRBV12-3 or TRBV12-4 and TRBJ2-5, with D perhaps TRBD1 (6 bases). CDR3 length: 16 amino acids. Deletions cut 2 bases from V and 5 bases from J, with 18 bases between. CDR3 sequence (DNA): TGTGCCAGCAGTTTACTCCAGGGGCAGGGAGAGGAGACCCAGTACTTC. Translation gives CASSLLQGQGEETQYF.

The genes are TRBV12-3 or TRBV12-4 and TRBJ1-4, with 7 nucleotides matching TRBD1. CDR3 size: 14 residues. V lost 5 bases and J lost 8; bases outside the gene matches: 8. This CDR3 reads CASSIGGFWEKLFF. The DNA of the CDR3 is TGTGCCAGCAGTATAGGGGGCTTCTGGGAAAAACTGTTTTTT.

Ten or more counts support this clonotype. The chain couples TRBV7-3 to TRBJ2-3; maybe TRBD1 (6 bases). The V end lost 6 bases, the J end lost 0 bases, and 10 bases lay between the germline ends. The CDR3 length is 14 residues. From germline, CDR1 is SGHTA and CDR2 FQGTGA. The CDR3 nucleotides are TGTGCCAGCAGTTGGCAGGGGAGCACAGATACGCAGTATTTT. Amino acids: CASSWQGSTDTQYF.

There are a few counts of this clonotype. The chain has TRBV6-5 and TRBJ1-1; D is unclear. V lost 9 bases and J lost 0, with 23 bases in between. The germline V gene has CDR1 MNHEY and CDR2 SVGAGI. The CDR3 is made up of 17 amino acids. The CDR3 DNA sequence: TGTGCCAGGGGATGGACGCTAGTATCGCCCATGAACACTGAAGCTTTCTTT. It specifies CARGWTLVSPMNTEAFF.

The table lists this clonotype with a few counts. CDR3 in amino acids: CASSFRGRTDTQYF. The CDR3 DNA sequence: TGTGCCAGCAGCTTTAGGGGTAGGACAGATACGCAGTATTTT. V is TRBV11-2 and J is TRBJ2-3; D is perhaps TRBD1 (5 bases). The CDR3 sequence is 14 residues long. Trimming left V 3 bases short and J 3 bases short, with 10 bases between. CDR1 is SGHAT, CDR2 FQNNGV, per germline. The full variable domain, its missing parts supplied by reference TRBV11-2 and TRBJ2-3, is EAGVAQSPRYKIIEKRQSVAFWCNPISGHATLYWYQQILGQGPKLLIQFQNNGVVDDSQLPKDRFSAERLKGVDSTLKIQPAKLEDSAVYLCASSFRGRTDTQYFGPGTRLTVL.

This clonotype came up a few times. The chain combines TRBV7-2 with TRBJ1-5; no definite D call. Germline loops: CDR1 SGHTA, CDR2 FQGNSA. The CDR3 is 14 amino acids. V was clipped by 3 bases and J by 8 bases, with 14 bases between them. The CDR3 DNA is TGTGCCAGCAGCTTTAGGTCCCCGGAGGAGCCCCAGCATTTT. Protein: CASSFRSPEEPQHF.

This clonotype was detected many times. This sequence joins TRBV7-2 and TRBJ2-1; perhaps TRBD1 as D (5 bases). Germline V gene sequence: CDR1 SGHTA, CDR2 FQGNSA. CDR3 length: 14 amino acids. V shed 6 bases and J shed 2 bases, with 11 bases lying between them. As DNA, the CDR3 is TGTGCCAGCAGTGTGGACAAAACCTACAATGAGCAGTTCTTC. Translated, it gives CASSVDKTYNEQFF.

The chain is built from TRBV12-3 or TRBV12-4 and TRBJ2-2; the D gene is possibly TRBD1 (5 bases). The V end lost 5 bases, the J end lost 5 bases, and 15 bases lay between the germline ends. This CDR3 region has 15 residues. Here the CDR3 reads CASSHLDTTTGELFF. CDR3 bases: TGTGCCAGCAGTCACCTGGACACGACGACCGGGGAGCTGTTTTTT.

Many counts were recorded for this clonotype. The V gene is TRBV7-2, the J gene TRBJ1-4; TRBD1 matches 7 bases. The CDR3 is 14 amino acids. V lost 6 bases, J lost 8 bases, and 9 bases stayed unmatched. Germline CDR1 SGHTA, CDR2 FQGNSA. Here the CDR3 reads CASSYRGLDEKLFF. The CDR3 bases are TGTGCCAGCAGTTACAGGGGTTTGGACGAAAAACTGTTTTTT.

This clonotype came up a few times. The chain employs TRBV21-1 and TRBJ1-1. TRBV21-1 is recorded as a pseudogene. This CDR3 contains 13 residues. This CDR3 is CASSKSPGGEAFF. The CDR3 DNA reads as TGTGCCAGCAGCAAAAGTCCGGGTGGTGAAGCTTTCTTT.

The J gene is TRBJ2-3, the V gene TRBV4-3; the D is unclear. Germline loops: CDR1 LGHNA, CDR2 YSLEER. The ends were cut back, 0 bases at V and 6 bases at J, with 7 bases in the middle. The CDR3 is 13 amino acids. The CDR3 spells CASSQDPGDTQYF. In nucleotides, the CDR3 is TGCGCCAGCAGCCAAGACCCTGGGGATACGCAGTATTTT.

This clonotype occurred many times. The V and J genes are TRBV4-2 and TRBJ2-7, with TRBD2 as a possible D gene (6 bases). The CDR3 consists of 14 residues. CDR1 LGHNA and CDR2 YNFKEQ come from the germline V gene. The V end was cut by 0 bases, the J end by 7 bases, with 13 bases between. The CDR3 DNA reads TGTGCCAGCAGCCAAGATATCGGGACTCCTGAGCAGTACTTC. It is translated as CASSQDIGTPEQYF.

The V call is TRBV9, the J call TRBJ2-6, with a possible D match to TRBD1 (6 bases). This CDR3 has 18 residues. V lost 4 bases, J lost 0 bases, and 17 bases lay in between. Germline V CDR1 and CDR2: SGDLS, YYNGEE. The CDR3 reads CASSRTGSPTSGANVLTF. The CDR3 DNA is TGTGCCAGCAGCCGAACAGGGTCGCCTACCTCTGGGGCCAACGTCCTGACTTTC.

This clonotype was counted a few times. The chain is built from TRBV5-1 and TRBJ1-2; D uncertain. Germline V lookup: CDR1 SGHRS, CDR2 YFSETQ. This CDR3 region has 12 residues. The V and J ends lost 0 bases and 8 bases respectively, with 8 bases between them. CDR3: CASSLEAEGYTF. CDR3 DNA sequence: TGCGCCAGCAGCTTGGAGGCGGAAGGCTACACCTTC.

This chain uses TRBV7-2 with TRBJ2-5, with D perhaps TRBD1 or TRBD2 (5 bases each). The CDR3 loop spans 12 amino acids. Per the germline V gene, CDR1 is SGHTA and CDR2 is FQGNSA. V was cut by 8 bases and J by 4 bases, with 11 bases left in between. CDR3 residues: CASQEGPETQYF. CDR3 bases: TGTGCCAGCCAAGAGGGGCCAGAGACCCAGTACTTC. Combining the CDR3 with reference TRBV7-2 and TRBJ2-5 gives the whole variable domain GAGVSQSPSNKVTEKGKDVELRCDPISGHTALYWYRQSLGQGLEFLIYFQGNSAPDKSGLPSDRFSAERTGGSVSTLTIQRTQQEDSAVYLCASQEGPETQYFGPGTRLLVL.

In its sample, this clonotype was seen a few times. The gene calls are TRBV2 and TRBJ2-7; TRBD2 agrees at 13 bases. Per the germline V gene, CDR1 is SNHLY and CDR2 is FYNNEI. The CDR3 is made up of 15 amino acids. V shed 8 bases, J shed 2 bases, and the junction held 6 bases outside the gene matches. In DNA, the CDR3 is TGTGCCAGCGAAAGACTAGCGGGGGGACCCTACGAGCAGTACTTC. Translation: CASERLAGGPYEQYF. Full variable domain (outside the CDR3, taken from reference TRBV2 and TRBJ2-7): EPEVTQTPSHQVTQMGQEVILRCVPISNHLYFYWYRQILGQKVEFLVSFYNNEISEKSEIFDDQFSVERPDGSNFTLKIRSTKLEDSAMYFCASERLAGGPYEQYFGPGTRLTVT.

This clonotype has only a few counts. The J gene is TRBJ2-5, the V gene TRBV9, with no clear D. The CDR3 runs 14 residues. Per the germline V gene, CDR1 is SGDLS and CDR2 is YYNGEE. The V gene lost 2 bases and the J gene lost 1 base, with 9 bases spanning the gap. This chain's CDR3 is CASSVGPIQETQYF. DNA for the CDR3: TGTGCCAGCAGCGTCGGGCCCATCCAAGAGACCCAGTACTTC.

This clonotype came up a few times. The V and J genes are TRBV4-3 and TRBJ2-1; D gene unclear. CDR1 and CDR2 (germline): LGHNA, YSLEER. Trimming took off 3 bases at V and 9 bases at J, with 15 bases between the two ends. The CDR3 spans 14 residues. The CDR3 loop reads CASSHRASLSEQFF. The CDR3 DNA reads TGCGCCAGCAGCCACCGCGCAAGCCTTAGTGAGCAGTTCTTC.

Only a few counts were recorded for this clonotype. The chain combines TRBV11-2 with TRBJ2-7; perhaps TRBD2 as D (6 bases). CDR1 SGHAT and CDR2 FQNNGV come from the germline V gene. The V end was cut by 5 bases, the J end by 0 bases, with 11 bases between. The CDR3 has 14 residues. The CDR3 loop is CASSGGVLSYEQYF. The CDR3 coding sequence is TGTGCCAGCAGCGGCGGGGTCCTCTCCTACGAGCAGTACTTC.

This clonotype was observed a handful of times. The chain is built from TRBV20-1 and TRBJ2-3; possible D gene TRBD2, 6 bases. Germline V lookup: CDR1 DFQATT, CDR2 SNEGSKA (reference sequence). The CDR3 extends over 15 amino acids. V lost 5 bases and J 5 bases, leaving 20 bases between the germline ends. As DNA, the CDR3 is TGCAGTGCTCGACCTTTCTGGGGGGAGAGAGATACGCAGTATTTT. It yields the protein CSARPFWGERDTQYF.

The CDR3 DNA is TGTGCCAGCAGCGCTCGAACAGGGAATCAGCCCCAGCATTTT. This translates into CASSARTGNQPQHF. The chain links TRBV2 to TRBJ1-5, with D perhaps TRBD1 (6 bases). The CDR3 runs 14 residues. CDR1 and CDR2 (germline): SNHLY, FYNNEI. V lost 6 bases and J lost 4, with 13 bases in between.

The V call is TRBV4-3, the J call TRBJ1-1, with D possibly being TRBD1 (6 bases). CDR3 length equals 19 residues. Germline values: CDR1 LGHNA, CDR2 YSLEER. V was clipped by 0 bases and J by 1 base, with 21 bases between them. CDR3 sequence (DNA): TGCGCCAGCAGCCAAGACCCACAGGGTGGGCTGGGGAGGAACACTGAAGCTTTCTTT. It codes for CASSQDPQGGLGRNTEAFF.

This clonotype has at least ten counts. The chain links TRBV3-1 to TRBJ1-1, with TRBD1 matching 11 bases. The V segment lost 5 bases and the J segment 5 bases; nucleotides outside the gene matches: 13. In germline, CDR1 is LGHDT, CDR2 YNNKEL (reference sequence). The CDR3 contains 17 residues. DNA for the CDR3: TGTGCCAGCAGCGCCGGGACAGGGGGACCGAGCCGGACTGAAGCTTTCTTT. Protein: CASSAGTGGPSRTEAFF.

In this sample, this clonotype turned up many times. The V gene is TRBV12-3 or TRBV12-4, the J gene TRBJ1-1; D not certain. The germline V and J ends were trimmed by 4 bases and 0 bases, with 12 bases remaining between them. This CDR3 has 15 residues. The CDR3 sequence is CASSSSDIMNTEAFF. The CDR3 DNA is TGTGCCAGCAGTTCCTCAGACATAATGAACACTGAAGCTTTCTTT.

This sequence joins TRBV3-1 and TRBJ1-2; D call uncertain. CDR1 is LGHDT and CDR2 is YNNKEL in the germline V gene (reference sequence). V lost 2 bases to trimming and J lost 1 base, with 5 bases between them. CDR3 length equals 13 residues. Here the CDR3 DNA reads TGTGCCAGCAGCCAAACGGGTAACTATGGCTACACCTTC. Encoded protein: CASSQTGNYGYTF.